The sequence of this T cell receptor beta chain was determined in a study of T cell changes during pregnancy in multiple sclerosis (dated by TCRdb to the late 2010s). At the level of the whole study: The study examined how the T cell repertoire changed over the course of pregnancy in women with multiple sclerosis.

The library was built by means of the immunoSEQ multiplex PCR assay. TCRdb retrieved this table from immuneACCESS and kept in-frame rearrangements only. Not all clones are present; in checked studies, unresolved V genes account for under half, and no reason is known for the remainder. In all, the sample holds 50,000 to 70,000 clones, and 80% to 95% of those were seen once. The biggest ten clones account for 0.7% to 1% of the sample. V gives up 7 bases and J gives up 14 bases, and the segment between their germline ends measures 25 bases. Spanning cysteine to phenylalanine, the CDR3 consists of 14 amino acids. Solely the CDR3 DNA is kept, with 42 bases framed from the first base. The germline V gene supplies CDR1 MRHNA and CDR2 SNTAGT. As to this clone: The target of this receptor is not known. No much larger clone is present one base from it, and per-base qualities are unavailable.

The TCR comes from a female donor with multiple sclerosis, enrolled in a pregnancy study. This specimen consisted of peripheral blood, obtained in the first trimester of pregnancy. The chain is encoded by TRBV6-4 joined to TRBJ2-3; matching of 6 bases hints at TRBD2 as the D gene. The CDR3 in this case is CASKPDRESPLMYF. In nucleotides, the sequence is TGTGCCAGCAAGCCCGATCGGGAGTCCCCTCTAATGTATTTT.